This is a list of T cell receptor beta chains from one sample in a study of blood T cell repertoires in COVID-19. Sequencing used immunoSEQ multiplex PCR; TCRdb keeps in-frame clones, though not all of them. This table holds 190,000 or so clones, 80% to 90% found once. Sequenced: peripheral blood. The receptors originated from a woman between 18 and 30 years old who had recovered from COVID-19. Each CDR3 is given with its conserved first and last residue. The D gene is left open where the match is weak. Size tells how often a clone was seen (once, few, many) or the class of an expanded clone, and some rows leave it out.

abundance	d_gene	j_gene	v_gene	CDR3aa	CDR3nt
few	TRBD1	TRBJ2-1	TRBV5-8	CASSKDRANYNEQFF	TGTGCCAGCAGTAAAGACAGGGCGAATTACAATGAGCAGTTCTTC
NA	NA	TRBJ2-5	TRBV5-1	CASSSGTPQETQYF	TGCGCCAGCAGCTCTGGGACACCCCAAGAGACCCAGTACTTC
NA	NA	TRBJ2-3	TRBV6-5	CASRRRTYTDTQYF	TGTGCCAGCCGAAGAAGAACATACACAGATACGCAGTATTTT
NA	TRBD1	TRBJ2-6	TRBV7-9	CASTKTGGTSGANVLTF	TGTGCCAGCACCAAAACAGGGGGCACATCTGGGGCCAACGTCCTGACTTTC
NA	TRBD1	TRBJ2-2	TRBV3-1/TRBV3-2	CASQRQGNTGELFF	TGTGCCAGCCAGAGACAGGGGAACACCGGGGAGCTGTTTTTT
NA	TRBD1	TRBJ2-3	TRBV7-9	CASSHDGTGTDTQYF	TGTGCCAGCAGCCACGATGGGACAGGGACAGATACGCAGTATTTT
few	NA	TRBJ2-7	TRBV6-5	CASSYPGGPNEQYF	TGTGCCAGCAGTTACCCCGGGGGGCCGAACGAGCAGTACTTC
NA	TRBD2	TRBJ2-5	TRBV3-1/TRBV3-2	CASSQSGGAETQYF	TGTGCCAGCAGCCAAAGCGGGGGGGCCGAGACCCAGTACTTC
NA	TRBD1	TRBJ2-3	TRBV19	CASSIPGQASTDTQYF	TGTGCCAGTAGTATCCCCGGACAGGCCAGCACAGATACGCAGTATTTT
few	NA	TRBJ1-4	TRBV10-3	CAISDSVGPNEKLFF	TGTGCCATCAGTGATTCAGTGGGGCCTAATGAAAAACTGTTTTTT
NA	NA	TRBJ2-2	TRBV18	CASSPPESGELFF	TGTGCCAGCTCACCACCCGAGTCCGGGGAGCTGTTTTTT
NA	NA	TRBJ2-5	TRBV6-5	CASSQLVNLETQYF	TGTGCCAGCAGTCAACTGGTGAACTTGGAGACCCAGTACTTC
NA	TRBD2	TRBJ2-2	TRBV9	CASSPPLGLAGLGGELFF	TGTGCCAGCAGCCCCCCGCTAGGGCTAGCGGGACTAGGCGGGGAGCTGTTTTTT
NA	NA	TRBJ2-4	TRBV2	CASSVQFAKNIQYF	TGTGCCAGCAGTGTACAGTTTGCCAAAAACATTCAGTACTTC
NA	NA	TRBJ1-1	TRBV30	CAGVGRVTLNTEAFF	TGTGCCGGGGTGGGGAGAGTCACATTGAACACTGAAGCTTTCTTT
NA	NA	TRBJ1-2	TRBV5-6	CASSSNYRAYGYTF	TGTGCCAGCAGCTCGAATTACAGGGCCTATGGCTACACCTTC